These 25 T cell receptor beta chains share one sample of origin, sequenced in a study of radiotherapy plus CTLA-4 blockade in lung cancer. Clones were sequenced by immunoSEQ multiplex PCR, and TCRdb holds only the in-frame ones, with some missing. The sample lists roughly 30,000 clones, about 81% occurring once. Sequencing used peripheral blood, obtained from a patient treated with radiotherapy plus ipilimumab. The receptors derive from a human donor with non-small cell lung cancer that progressed on radiotherapy plus ipilimumab.

This clone was picked up one time. The chain couples TRBV9 to TRBJ1-3, with 7 nucleotides matching TRBD1. CDR1 SGDLS and CDR2 YYNGEE come from the germline V gene. The CDR3 is made up of 15 amino acids. V dropped 3 bases and J dropped 6; count of bases not matched to a gene: 9. Here the CDR3 DNA reads TGTGCCAGCAGCGCTACAGGGGCTCCCCCAAACACCATATATTTT. This sequence encodes CASSATGAPPNTIYF. Variable domain in full (rest from reference TRBV9 and TRBJ1-3): DSGVTQTPKHLITATGQRVTLRCSPRSGDLSVYWYQQSLDQGLQFLIQYYNGEERAKGNILERFSAQQFPDLHSELNLSSLELGDSALYFCASSATGAPPNTIYFGEGSWLTVV.

This rearrangement joins TRBV5-1 to TRBJ2-1; tentatively, D is TRBD2 (6 bases). V lost 0 bases and J lost 5, with 15 bases in between. Germline CDR1 is SGHRS and CDR2 is YFSETQ. CDR3 size: 16 residues. The CDR3 region is CASSLGPGLRDNEQFF. As DNA, the CDR3 is TGCGCCAGCAGCTTGGGGCCGGGACTGAGGGACAATGAGCAGTTCTTC.

The J gene is TRBJ1-2, the V gene TRBV21-1; the table names TRBD1, a call not compared with the DNA. TRBV21-1 is shown as a pseudogene. CDR3 length: 14 amino acids. CDR3 DNA sequence: TGTGCCAGCAGCAAAGGGGCCGGACAGGATGGCTACACCTTC. This encodes CASSKGAGQDGYTF.

The DNA for the CDR3 is TGTGCCAGCAGTGTAGAGGGGAACACCGGGGAGCTGTTTTTT. Translated: CASSVEGNTGELFF. V gene TRBV6-5 combines with J gene TRBJ2-2; D perhaps matches TRBD2 (5 bases). The CDR3 loop spans 14 amino acids. Germline lookup yields CDR1 MNHEY and CDR2 SVGAGI. Trimming stripped 5 bases from V and 1 base from J, with 8 bases between.

The CDR3: CASTRGPAGDEKLFF. The CDR3 bases are TGTGCCAGCACCCGGGGCCCAGCGGGAGATGAAAAACTGTTTTTT. This chain joins TRBV2 and TRBJ1-4, with a possible D match to TRBD1 (5 bases). Between the trimmed V and J ends, which lost 7 bases and 6 bases, there was a span of 18 bases. Germline loops: CDR1 SNHLY, CDR2 FYNNEI. The CDR3 has 15 residues.

The chain recombines TRBV6-5 with TRBJ1-1, with 8 bases identical to TRBD1. Germline V gives CDR1 MNHEY, CDR2 SVGAGI. The CDR3 runs 14 residues. The ends lost 5 bases at V and 4 bases at J; junction bases unmatched: 6. This CDR3 is CASSRQGIGTEAFF. DNA for the CDR3: TGTGCCAGCAGTCGACAGGGGATCGGCACTGAAGCTTTCTTT.

The chain uses TRBV5-1 and TRBJ2-3, with D perhaps matching TRBD2 (5 bases). CDR3 length equals 14 residues. The germline CDR1 and CDR2 sequences are SGHRS and YFSETQ. V was trimmed by 2 bases and J by 6 bases, leaving 13 bases between them. The CDR3 bases are TGCGCCAGCAGCTTTGCCCGGGATGCGGATACGCAGTATTTT. Translation: CASSFARDADTQYF. Full variable domain (rest looked up from reference TRBV5-1 and TRBJ2-3): KAGVTQTPRYLIKTRGQQVTLSCSPISGHRSVSWYQQTPGQGLQFLFEYFSETQRNKGNFPGRFSGRQFSNSRSEMNVSTLELGDSALYLCASSFARDADTQYFGPGTRLTVL.

This clone was found a few times. The chain employs TRBV6-5 and TRBJ1-4; tentative D call: TRBD1 (6 bases). V lost 2 bases and J lost 4, with 11 bases in between. The CDR3 spans 15 residues. Germline CDR1 is MNHEY and CDR2 is SVGAGI. The CDR3: CASSYAQGYNEKLFF. CDR3 in DNA: TGTGCCAGCAGTTACGCACAGGGCTATAATGAAAAACTGTTTTTT.

The chain has TRBV11-2 and TRBJ2-7, with D possibly being TRBD2 (5 bases). The CDR3 runs to 16 residues. Trimming took off 1 base at V and 4 bases at J, with 17 bases between the two ends. CDR1 is SGHAT and CDR2 is FQNNGV in the germline V gene. CDR3 loop: CASSLVLAPRGYEQYF. CDR3 nucleotide sequence: TGTGCCAGCAGCTTAGTTCTGGCACCACGAGGGTACGAGCAGTACTTC. Full variable domain (rest looked up from reference TRBV11-2 and TRBJ2-7): EAGVAQSPRYKIIEKRQSVAFWCNPISGHATLYWYQQILGQGPKLLIQFQNNGVVDDSQLPKDRFSAERLKGVDSTLKIQPAKLEDSAVYLCASSLVLAPRGYEQYFGPGTRLTVT.

This chain connects TRBV19 to TRBJ2-3, with 7 bases fitting TRBD1. The V gene's germline CDR1 is LNHDA and CDR2 SQIVND (reference sequence). Trimming cost V 4 bases and J 2 bases; bases outside gene matches: 6. The CDR3 length is 15 residues. The CDR3 protein is CASSTLDRFTDTQYF. The CDR3 DNA is TGTGCCAGTAGTACCTTGGACAGGTTCACAGATACGCAGTATTTT.

The rearrangement uses TRBV4-1 and TRBJ1-2; 7 nucleotides align to TRBD1. The CDR3 spans 16 residues. The germline V gene has CDR1 MGHRA and CDR2 YSYEKL. V lost 0 bases and J lost 3; bases outside the gene matches: 7. The CDR3 DNA sequence: TGCGCCAGCAGCCAAGATCACCCAGGGGGGTACTATGGCTACACCTTC. Translated, it gives CASSQDHPGGYYGYTF.

The rearrangement joins TRBV9 to TRBJ2-3; 10 nucleotides line up with TRBD1. CDR1 and CDR2 (germline): SGDLS, YYNGEE. The CDR3 covers 15 residues. Trimming cost V 3 bases and J 4 bases; bases outside gene matches: 5. This CDR3 is CASSGGTGVADTQYF. As DNA, the CDR3 is TGTGCCAGCAGCGGTGGGACAGGGGTTGCAGATACGCAGTATTTT.

The chain uses TRBV6-1 and TRBJ2-7, with D perhaps matching TRBD2 (5 bases). Germline loops: CDR1 MNHNS, CDR2 SASEGT. CDR3 length: 15 residues. With 6 bases removed from V and 1 base from J, the gap between germline ends came to 16 bases. The CDR3 is CASSTSPDSSYEQYF. The DNA for the CDR3 is TGTGCCAGCAGCACTAGTCCGGATAGTTCCTACGAGCAGTACTTC.

The rearrangement uses TRBV10-3 and TRBJ2-7; 8 positions agree with TRBD2. V was pared by 7 bases and J by 2 bases, with 4 bases of the junction left unmatched. This CDR3 region has 13 residues. Germline V lookup: CDR1 ENHRY, CDR2 SYGVKD. CDR3 nucleotide sequence: TGTGCCATCAACGGGGGGGCCCCCTACGAGCAGTACTTC. It encodes CAINGGAPYEQYF.

V is TRBV19 and J is TRBJ1-5; TRBD1 aligns across 9 bases. With 3 bases clipped from V and 6 bases from J, the junction kept 9 bases outside the gene matches. The CDR3 contains 16 residues. CDR1 and CDR2 (germline): LNHDA, SQIVND (reference sequence). The CDR3: CASSITGTGPGQPQHF. In DNA form, the CDR3 reads TGTGCCAGTAGTATTACCGGGACAGGGCCAGGTCAGCCCCAGCATTTT.

The genes are TRBV23-1 and TRBJ2-5; 8 bases line up with TRBD2. TRBV23-1 belongs to the ORF category, with a function that is uncertain. This CDR3 has 15 amino acids. V gave up 7 bases and J gave up 2 bases; unmatched junction bases: 9. The CDR3 sequence is CASIGGVGDQETQYF. The CDR3 DNA is TGCGCCAGCATCGGGGGGGTCGGGGATCAAGAGACCCAGTACTTC.

The chain uses TRBV27 and TRBJ2-3, with D maybe TRBD1 (6 bases). The CDR3 consists of 16 residues. The germline CDR1 and CDR2 sequences are MNHEY and SMNVEV (reference sequence). The V end was cut by 5 bases, the J end by 0 bases, with 15 bases between. CDR3 sequence (DNA): TGTGCCAGCAGTCCCGGACAGCTCCAGAGCACAGATACGCAGTATTTT. The encoded protein is CASSPGQLQSTDTQYF.

This rearrangement joins TRBV10-3 to TRBJ2-3, with 15 positions matching TRBD2. CDR1 is ENHRY and CDR2 is SYGVKD in the germline V gene. V lost 6 bases to trimming and J lost 4 bases; unmatched junction nucleotides: 5. This CDR3 has 16 amino acids. CDR3 bases: TGTGCCATCAGCTGGACTAGCGGGGGGGCGGCAGATACGCAGTATTTT. It specifies CAISWTSGGAADTQYF.

This clone was seen a single time. This rearrangement joins TRBV5-3 to TRBJ1-3; 9 bases fit TRBD1. TRBV5-3 is an ORF for which the function is uncertain. The V gene end was trimmed by 7 bases and the J gene end by 0 bases; junction bases not matched to a gene: 23. The length of the CDR3 is 21 residues. This CDR3 is CARGFLFPDRGRGCSGNTIYF. The CDR3, as DNA: TGTGCCAGAGGGTTTCTCTTCCCCGACAGGGGGAGAGGCTGCTCTGGAAACACCATATATTTT.

V is TRBV7-2 and J is TRBJ1-4; D possibly corresponds to TRBD1 (5 bases). CDR3 size: 15 residues. The V and J ends lost 3 bases and 3 bases respectively, with 11 bases between them. Germline V CDR1 and CDR2: SGHTA, FQGNSA. Here the CDR3 DNA reads TGTGCCAGCAGCTTCCTGGGGGGGGCTAATGAAAAACTGTTTTTT. Translated, it gives CASSFLGGANEKLFF.

The chain links TRBV5-4 to TRBJ2-7; TRBD2 matches 12 bases. The germline V gene encodes CDR1 SGHNT and CDR2 YYREEE (reference sequence). V shed 4 bases and J 3 bases; nucleotides not matched to a gene: 2. This CDR3 is built from 14 residues. The CDR3 protein is CASSTSGGSYEQYF. CDR3 DNA: TGTGCCAGCAGCACTAGCGGGGGGAGCTACGAGCAGTACTTC. Based on the CDR3 plus reference TRBV5-4 and TRBJ2-7, the full variable domain is ETGVTQSPTHLIKTRGQQVTLRCSSQSGHNTVSWYQQALGQGPQFIFQYYREEENGRGNFPPRFSGLQFPNYSSELNVNALELDDSALYLCASSTSGGSYEQYFGPGTRLTVT.

The chain joins TRBV7-2 to TRBJ1-4; D is unresolved. Trimming pared 6 bases from V and 4 bases from J, leaving 9 bases between. The CDR3 spans 13 residues. From germline, CDR1 is SGHTA and CDR2 FQGNSA. The CDR3 nucleotides are TGTGCCAGCAGTAATGTAATTAATGAAAAACTGTTTTTT. Residues: CASSNVINEKLFF.

The rearrangement links TRBV7-9 to TRBJ2-3, with TRBD2 identical over 10 bases. This CDR3 spans 13 amino acids. Germline CDR1 is SEHNR and CDR2 is FQNEAQ (reference sequence). J gave up 12 bases and V 4 bases, and 7 bases lay outside the gene matches. The chain's CDR3 is CASSSEAGGIQYF. CDR3 DNA sequence: TGTGCCAGCAGCTCAGAAGCGGGGGGGATTCAGTATTTT.

V gene TRBV11-3 combines with J gene TRBJ2-1; 9 bases align to TRBD1. Germline V gene data show CDR1 as SGHNT and CDR2 as YENEEA. The CDR3 totals 15 residues. V gave up 2 bases and J gave up 7 bases; unmatched junction bases: 6. DNA for the CDR3: TGTGCCAGCAGCTTATCCGGGACAGGGACGAATGAGCAGTTCTTC. Protein: CASSLSGTGTNEQFF.

With respect to this clone: The sample has other DNA sequences that encode this CDR3 too. The CDR3 nucleotides read TGTGCCAGCAGTCGGACAGGGGGCGGTTATGGCTACACCTTC. Translating it yields CASSRTGGGYGYTF. V is TRBV7-9 and J is TRBJ1-2, with 11 bases that match TRBD1. V dropped 6 bases and J dropped 5; count of bases not matched to a gene: 5. Germline-derived CDR1 and CDR2 are SEHNR and FQNEAQ (reference sequence). The CDR3 runs to 14 residues.